This entry lists 20 T cell receptor beta chains sequenced from one sample in a study of sequential checkpoint blockade in melanoma. The data were produced by immunoSEQ multiplex PCR, yet TCRdb's version contains in-frame clones alone and is incomplete. In the table there are some 11,000 clones, roughly 60% of which are singletons. The treatment is: randomized to nivolumab then ipilimumab (arm A) or the reverse (arm B). This specimen consisted of CD8+ T cells sorted from blood (inferred from file names), obtained from a patient given nivolumab and ipilimumab in sequence. Receptors originate from a human donor with melanoma.

The chain couples TRBV4-3 to TRBJ2-1; TRBD2 agrees at 14 bases. The V and J ends lost 2 bases and 9 bases, in that order; junction bases with no gene match: 9. Germline V gene lookup returns CDR1 LGHNA and CDR2 YSLEER. CDR3 length: 17 amino acids. As DNA, the CDR3 is TGCGCCAGCAGCCAATCACCGGGACTAGCGGGAGATGGTGAGCAGTTCTTC. Translated: CASSQSPGLAGDGEQFF.

V and J are TRBV27 and TRBJ2-7; TRBD2 matches at 7 bases. V gave up 7 bases and J gave up 3 bases; unmatched junction bases: 6. The CDR3 covers 13 residues. Germline CDR1 MNHEY, CDR2 SMNVEV (reference sequence). The CDR3 sequence: CASMGTTFYEQYF. CDR3 nucleotide sequence: TGTGCCAGCATGGGGACTACCTTCTACGAGCAGTACTTC.

With respect to this clone: Mismatch with germline at one junction end may stem from a read error. The V gene is TRBV7-7, the J gene TRBJ1-1; possible D gene TRBD1, 5 bases. The germline CDR1 and CDR2 sequences are SSHAT and FNYEAQ (reference sequence). This CDR3 region has 13 residues. The CDR3 is CASSRDWNTEAFF. CDR3 sequence (DNA): TGTGCTAGCAGCAGGGACTGGAACACTGAAGCTTTCTTT.

The chain recombines TRBV7-9 with TRBJ1-1, with a possible D match to TRBD1 (6 bases). The CDR3 sequence is 14 residues long. Germline CDR1 is SEHNR and CDR2 is FQNEAQ (reference sequence). The germline V and J ends were trimmed by 3 bases and 3 bases, with 11 bases remaining between them. The DNA for the CDR3 is TGTGCCAGCAGCTTCCCTCGACAGGACACTGAAGCTTTCTTT. The encoded protein is CASSFPRQDTEAFF.

V is TRBV9 and J is TRBJ1-1; D is unresolved. Trimming stripped 1 base from V and 1 base from J, with 5 bases between. CDR3 size: 13 residues. CDR1 is SGDLS and CDR2 is YYNGEE in the germline V gene. The CDR3 spells CASSVTENTEAFF. Written as DNA, the CDR3 is TGTGCCAGCAGCGTAACAGAGAACACTGAAGCTTTCTTT.

The genes are TRBV29-1 and TRBJ2-1; the D is unclear. The germline V gene encodes CDR1 SQVTM and CDR2 ANQGSEA. V shed 5 bases and J shed 0 bases, with 14 bases lying between them. This CDR3 spans 15 amino acids. The CDR3 DNA sequence: TGCAGCGTTTTAGATCCGCACAGCTCCTACAATGAGCAGTTCTTC. It encodes CSVLDPHSSYNEQFF.

The V and J genes are TRBV12-5 and TRBJ1-1; D remains unclear. V lost 5 bases to trimming and J lost 1 base, with 8 bases between them. CDR1 LGHNT and CDR2 FRNRAP come from the germline V gene. The CDR3 is made up of 13 amino acids. The chain's CDR3 is CASGPWANTEAFF. The CDR3 DNA reads as TGTGCTAGTGGTCCTTGGGCGAACACTGAAGCTTTCTTT.

This chain joins TRBV9 and TRBJ1-1; D gene ambiguous. Per germline, CDR1 SGDLS and CDR2 YYNGEE. The length of the CDR3 is 14 residues. V dropped 4 bases and J dropped 5 bases, with 15 bases sitting between them. CDR3 sequence (DNA): TGTGCCAGCAGCCCTGGCCTGGGAGCGACTGAAGCTTTCTTT. The encoded protein is CASSPGLGATEAFF.

On this clone itself: The junction departs from germline at one end; a sequencing error may be responsible. The chain is built from TRBV5-4 and TRBJ1-1; D call uncertain. Germline V gene lookup returns CDR1 SGHNT and CDR2 YYREEE (reference sequence). The CDR3 consists of 13 residues. The CDR3 nucleotides read TGCGCCAGCAGCCAAGCCGGAGCGAATGAAGCTTTCTTT. Its protein product is CASSQAGANEAFF.

This clone was recorded a few times. The V and J genes are TRBV6-1 and TRBJ2-7; 14 bases match TRBD2. CDR1 and CDR2 from the germline V gene are MNHNS and SASEGT. Trimming cost V 6 bases and J 6 bases; bases outside gene matches: 7. The CDR3 is 15 amino acids. CDR3 protein: CASRGPGLAGVEQYF. The CDR3 coding sequence is TGTGCCAGCAGGGGCCCGGGACTAGCGGGAGTCGAGCAGTACTTC.

The chain uses TRBV5-5 and TRBJ2-7; the D gene is possibly TRBD2 (6 bases). Trimming removed 0 bases from V and 3 bases from J, with 16 bases in between. The CDR3 runs 16 residues. Germline values: CDR1 SGHKS, CDR2 YYEKEE (reference sequence). The CDR3 bases are TGTGCCAGCAGCTTGGCAGGGACTTGGGATGACTACGAGCAGTACTTC. It encodes CASSLAGTWDDYEQYF.

The chain links TRBV28 to TRBJ2-3, with D perhaps TRBD1 (6 bases). This CDR3 has 13 residues. V dropped 7 bases and J dropped 2 bases, with 10 bases sitting between them. Germline V gene data show CDR1 as MDHEN and CDR2 as SYDVKM. The CDR3 nucleotides read TGTGCCAGCACCTACAGGGACACAGATACGCAGTATTTT. The encoded protein is CASTYRDTDTQYF.

This clone has only a few counts. The V and J genes are TRBV30 and TRBJ2-7, with TRBD1 identical over 10 bases. This CDR3 comprises 14 residues. The V gene's germline CDR1 is GTSNPN and CDR2 SVGIG (reference sequence). V dropped 5 bases and J dropped 4; count of bases not matched to a gene: 8. CDR3 coding DNA: TGTGCCTGGTCTGCGGACAGGGGGGCATACGAGCAGTACTTC. This translates into CAWSADRGAYEQYF.

The table lists this clone with a count of one. The CDR3 nucleotides are TGTGCCAGCAGGGAGACAGGCACAGATACGCAGTATTTT. Protein product: CASRETGTDTQYF. The rearrangement links TRBV6-4 to TRBJ2-3; the D gene is possibly TRBD1 (5 bases). This CDR3 comprises 13 residues. Trimming shortened V by 6 bases and J by 1 base, and 8 bases separated the two germline ends. The germline gives CDR1 MRHNA, CDR2 SNTAGT.

The rearrangement links TRBV18 to TRBJ2-1; a weak D match, TRBD2 (5 bases). Germline assignment: CDR1 KGHSH and CDR2 LQKENI. This CDR3 contains 11 residues. Trimming shortened V by 4 bases and J by 7 bases, and 5 bases separated the two germline ends. The CDR3 reads CASSLANEQFF. Written as DNA, the CDR3 is TGTGCCAGCTCACTAGCGAATGAGCAGTTCTTC.

The genes are TRBV5-4 and TRBJ1-2; weak D call: TRBD1 (5 bases). V was cut by 3 bases and J by 5 bases, with 14 bases left in between. The CDR3 sequence is 14 residues long. Germline V gene sequence: CDR1 SGHNT, CDR2 YYREEE (reference sequence). This CDR3 is CASSSEQARYGYTF. The CDR3 region has the DNA TGTGCCAGCAGCTCTGAACAGGCCCGGTATGGCTACACCTTC.

This clone was counted between two and nine times. This rearrangement joins TRBV11-2 to TRBJ2-1; 12 nucleotides align to TRBD2. V dropped 2 bases and J dropped 7; count of bases not matched to a gene: 3. In germline, CDR1 is SGHAT, CDR2 FQNNGV. The CDR3 runs 15 residues. CDR3 nucleotide sequence: TGTGCCAGCAGCTTACTAGCGGGAGGGGTGAATGAGCAGTTCTTC. This gives the protein CASSLLAGGVNEQFF.

J is TRBJ2-7 and V is TRBV7-6, with 11 bases aligning to TRBD1. Per germline, CDR1 SGHVS and CDR2 FNYEAQ. V gave up 2 bases and J gave up 3 bases; unmatched junction bases: 3. The CDR3 loop spans 15 amino acids. For the CDR3, the DNA is TGTGCCAGCAGCTTAAGCGGGACAGGGGGCTACGAGCAGTACTTC. It codes for CASSLSGTGGYEQYF.

This clone showed up just a few times. The V call is TRBV7-9, the J call TRBJ2-3, with 8 bases fitting TRBD1. The CDR3 sequence is 13 residues long. The V segment lost 6 bases and the J segment 4 bases; nucleotides outside the gene matches: 3. Per germline, CDR1 SEHNR and CDR2 FQNEAQ (reference sequence). Here the CDR3 reads CASRGQGPDTQYF. In nucleotides, the CDR3 is TGTGCCAGCAGAGGACAGGGCCCAGATACGCAGTATTTT.

V and J are TRBV7-9 and TRBJ2-3; 8 bases fit TRBD2. After removal of 5 bases from V and 5 bases from J, the junction contained 9 bases not matched to a gene. The length of the CDR3 is 15 residues. Per the germline V gene, CDR1 is SEHNR and CDR2 is FQNEAQ (reference sequence). The CDR3 loop reads CASSPYGLAGDTQYF. CDR3 in DNA: TGTGCCAGCAGCCCTTATGGCCTAGCGGGAGATACGCAGTATTTT.